This T cell receptor (beta chain) is from a study of T cell repertoires in aging, cancer and after chemotherapy. As to this clonotype: Antigen unknown.

V lost 5 bases to trimming and J lost 3 bases, with 8 bases between them. Germline CDR1 SGHNT, CDR2 YENEEA. This CDR3 is built from 13 residues. TCR beta rearrangements were amplified from peripheral blood genomic DNA. Multiplex touch-down PCR with TRB-A/B primers amplified rearranged V-D-J TRB sequences. TCRdb called the multiplex PCR reads again in MiXCR, with one record for every CDR3 protein. The table lists some 9,000 distinct CDR3 sequences, roughly 25% of them singletons, with 2.5% to 3.5% in the top ten. Overall study results and limits: In each cancer cohort, median generation probability increased across chemotherapy, suggesting thymic output rebounded. In cancer patients, declining TCR diversity with age involved lost richness and lost evenness. Untreated cancer patients had significantly lower blood TCR diversity than age-matched healthy donors.

The sequence was obtained from a human donor with a blood cancer. The source material was blood. The chain couples TRBV11-3 to TRBJ2-1; TRBD1 is a possible D gene (5 bases). The CDR3 nucleotides are TGTGCCAGCAGCAGACAGAACTACAATGAGCAGTTCTTC. As protein: CASSRQNYNEQFF.